Sequencing of this T cell receptor beta chain was carried out in a study of Graves' ophthalmopathy and Graves' hyperthyroidism. Study context: The study drew peripheral blood at initial diagnosis, before any treatment. Overall study results and limits: Most expanded thyroid clonotypes above 0.001 frequency also appeared in blood.

About this clonotype: Its target is unknown. Without the conserved terminal phenylalanine or tryptophan, this CDR3 likely stems from a read error.

The study amplified TCR beta CDR3 regions using RNA transcripts. An opening RT-PCR round employed HTBI primers and preceded a second-round multiplex PCR. TCRdb fed the multiplex PCR reads into MiXCR, producing one record per CDR3 protein. The table shows under 60,000 distinct CDR3 sequences, with roughly 47% occurring only once. Ophthalmopathy-affected donors exhibited moderate-to-severe activity, CAS ≥3, NOSPECS ≥4, and duration under 3 months. Germline loops: CDR1 DFQATT, CDR2 SNEGSKA (reference sequence). This CDR3 contains 17 residues. V shed 6 bases and J 1 base; nucleotides not matched to a gene: 11.

The chain recombines TRBV20-1 with TRBJ2-3; 12 bases match TRBD2. The clonotype originates from an adult woman with Graves' ophthalmopathy. The sample comprised peripheral blood. CDR3 protein: CSANPSGRVMGTDTQYL. CDR3 coding DNA: TGCAGTGCCAACCCTAGCGGGAGGGTGATGGGCACAGATACGCAGTATCTT.